This T cell receptor (beta chain) came from a study of T cells in lung cancer brain metastases. The CDR3 consists of 15 residues. From germline, CDR1 is SNHLY and CDR2 FYNNEI. The J segment lost 7 bases and the V segment lost 2 bases, leaving 5 bases of the junction unmatched. Assay: immunoSEQ multiplex PCR; the TCRdb copy retains only in-frame clones and omits some. The repertoire holds several thousand clones, with about nine tenths as singletons. Sequenced material: tumor tissue from the primary lung tumor. The chain has TRBV2 and TRBJ1-2, with TRBD1 identical over 12 bases. The receptor's source is a man aged 50 or older with non-small cell lung cancer. The CDR3 loop reads CASSELGQGASGYTF. The CDR3 nucleotides read TGTGCCAGCAGTGAATTGGGACAGGGGGCGAGTGGCTACACCTTC.